This TCR beta chain was observed in a study of neurological immune-mediated disorders. Across the whole study: The multiple sclerosis group of roughly 34 included approximately 30 relapsing-remitting and 3 secondary progressive patients.

The CDR3 spans 14 residues. V trimming: 5 bases; J trimming: 4 bases; junction bases outside the gene matches: 6. Germline-derived CDR1 and CDR2 are MNHEY and SVGAGI. TCRdb used MiXCR to reprocess the 5' RACE reads, holding one entry per CDR3 protein. The data show roughly 65,000 distinct CDR3 sequences, roughly 3.7% seen once. The study's findings and limits: The most TCR clonal expansion was seen in HTLV-1-associated myelopathy, and the least was seen in multiple sclerosis, which fell below healthy controls.

This clonotype has a count of ten or more. The antigen is not known. The specimen was PBMCs. The receptor comes from a man in his fifties with multiple sclerosis. V and J are TRBV6-5 and TRBJ1-1, with TRBD1 identical over 8 bases. The CDR3: CASSDRGSSTEAFF. In DNA form, the CDR3 reads TGTGCCAGCAGTGACAGGGGCAGCAGCACTGAAGCTTTCTTT.